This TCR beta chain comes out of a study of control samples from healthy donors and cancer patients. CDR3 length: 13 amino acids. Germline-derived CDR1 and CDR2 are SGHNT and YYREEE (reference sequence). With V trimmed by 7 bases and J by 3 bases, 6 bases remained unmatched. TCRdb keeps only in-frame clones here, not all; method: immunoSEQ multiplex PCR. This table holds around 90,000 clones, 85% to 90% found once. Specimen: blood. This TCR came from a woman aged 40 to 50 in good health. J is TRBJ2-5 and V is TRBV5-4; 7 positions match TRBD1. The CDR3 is CASAIDREETQYF. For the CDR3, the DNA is TGTGCCAGCGCAATTGACAGGGAAGAGACCCAGTACTTC. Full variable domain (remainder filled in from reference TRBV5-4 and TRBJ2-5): ETGVTQSPTHLIKTRGQQVTLRCSSQSGHNTVSWYQQALGQGPQFIFQYYREEENGRGNFPPRFSGLQFPNYSSELNVNALELDDSALYLCASAIDREETQYFGPGTRLLVL.